This TCR beta chain originates from a study of shared clonotypes between healthy human individuals. At the level of the study: The people who gave samples were a couple of women and a few men aged 18 to 49.

Adults of Caucasian background living in Nashville, Tennessee made up all donors. V was clipped by 2 bases and J by 0 bases, with 16 bases between them. This CDR3 contains 18 residues. The germline V gene encodes CDR1 MDHEN and CDR2 SYDVKM. In replicate PCRs of sorted subsets, roughly 200 ng DNA, about 30,000 T cell genomes, was used. Original analysis: Quality scores were absent from the junction-only immunoSEQ sequences, so filtering differed. Sequenced by immunoSEQ multiplex PCR; TCRdb stores in-frame clones only, minus some. V and J calls and clone size are given by that table; D and trimming were obtained from the DNA. Among 2 million to 2.5 million clones, more than 80% were seen once, and the ten largest hold 0.39%.

The TCR was taken from a man aged 18 to 30 in good health. Some clones in this sample may be carry-over from other donors' samples. The specimen was naive CD4+ T cells from PBMCs. Subset meaning: CD45RA+ positively selected. The chain recombines TRBV28 with TRBJ2-2; D not resolved. CDR3 residues: CASSLNPWSTPNTGELFF. CDR3 DNA sequence: TGTGCCAGCAGTTTAAACCCCTGGTCGACCCCGAACACCGGGGAGCTGTTTTTT.